Listed below are T cell receptor beta chains from one sample, sequenced in a study of T cell changes during pregnancy in multiple sclerosis. TCRdb keeps only in-frame clones here, not all; method: immunoSEQ multiplex PCR. The table has approximately 94,000 clones, around 92% seen once. The sample here was peripheral blood, taken after pregnancy. These receptors all come from a female donor with multiple sclerosis, enrolled in a pregnancy study. CDR3s include the opening cysteine and the closing phenylalanine or tryptophan. The order of the fields is D gene, V gene, clone size, J gene, CDR3 protein, CDR3 DNA. The D gene is left open where the match is weak. Size is stated for part of the rows, as once, few or many counts, or as a class when the clone is expanded.

>.|TRBV29-1|.|TRBJ1-1
CSVLAWDEAFF
TGCAGCGTCCTAGCGTGGGATGAAGCTTTCTTT
>TRBD2|TRBV9|.|TRBJ2-3
CASSATNPSGWRNTQYF
TGTGCCAGCAGCGCTACCAACCCTAGCGGATGGAGGAATACGCAGTATTTT
>TRBD1|TRBV2|.|TRBJ2-7
CASRPGQLSYEQYF
TGTGCCAGCAGGCCGGGACAGCTCTCCTACGAGCAGTACTTC
>.|TRBV28|.|TRBJ2-7
CASNPGVAYEQYF
TGTGCCAGCAACCCAGGGGTTGCCTACGAGCAGTACTTC
>.|TRBV28|.|TRBJ1-1
CASSGSSEAFF
TGTGCCAGCTCCGGTTCTAGTGAAGCTTTCTTT
>.|TRBV28|.|TRBJ2-2
CASSGPGDTGELFF
TGTGCCAGCAGTGGTCCAGGGGACACCGGGGAGCTGTTTTTT
>TRBD1|TRBV5-6|.|TRBJ2-1
CASSLAQGDEQFF
TGTGCCAGCAGCTTGGCCCAGGGGGATGAGCAGTTCTTC
>.|TRBV28|.|TRBJ1-1
CASSLLQETEAFF
TGTGCCAGCAGTTTACTGCAAGAGACTGAAGCTTTCTTT
>.|TRBV11-2|.|TRBJ1-6
CASSLDPGSSYNSPLHF
TGTGCCAGCAGCTTAGATCCCGGTAGCTCCTATAATTCACCCCTCCACTTT
>TRBD1|TRBV19|.|TRBJ2-2
CASRGQGYTGELFF
TGTGCCAGTAGGGGACAGGGATACACCGGGGAGCTGTTTTTT
>.|TRBV7-2|.|TRBJ1-3
CASSLVQAYTIYF
TGTGCCAGCAGCTTAGTACAGGCGTACACCATATATTTT
>.|TRBV18|.|TRBJ2-7
CASARGHGYYEQYF
TGTGCCAGCGCTCGGGGACACGGTTACTACGAGCAGTACTTC
>TRBD1|TRBV2|once|TRBJ1-4
CASSQTGINEKLFF
TGTGCCAGCAGCCAGACAGGGATTAATGAAAAACTGTTTTTT
>.|TRBV7-9|few|TRBJ1-6
CASSLDSQLGPLHF
TGTGCCAGCAGCCTGGACAGCCAGCTAGGGCCCCTCCACTTT
>TRBD2|TRBV30|.|TRBJ2-7
CAWSVRGLAGGVYEQYF
TGTGCCTGGAGTGTAAGGGGGTTAGCGGGAGGTGTCTACGAGCAGTACTTC
>.|TRBV7-9|.|TRBJ1-5
CASSLGQGQNQPQHF
TGTGCCAGCAGCTTAGGGCAGGGGCAGAATCAGCCCCAGCATTTT
>.|TRBV7-2|.|TRBJ2-7
CASSLRSEPFYEQYF
TGTGCCAGCAGCTTAAGGAGCGAGCCGTTCTACGAGCAGTACTTC
>TRBD2|TRBV4-2|.|TRBJ2-7
CASSQELLAGLWEQYF
TGTGCCAGCAGCCAAGAACTACTAGCGGGTTTATGGGAGCAGTACTTC
>TRBD2|TRBV9|once|TRBJ2-1
CASSTQLAGGHNEQFF
TGTGCCAGCAGCACCCAACTAGCGGGGGGACACAATGAGCAGTTCTTC
>TRBD1|TRBV7-9|.|TRBJ2-1
CASSLWDRGNEQFF
TGTGCCAGCAGCTTATGGGACAGGGGCAATGAGCAGTTCTTC
>TRBD2|TRBV10-3|.|TRBJ2-7
CAIRTTSGGTYEQYF
TGTGCCATCAGAACCACTAGCGGGGGGACGTACGAGCAGTACTTC
>TRBD2|TRBV5-1|.|TRBJ2-2
CASSGGRGPSGRYTGELFF
TGCGCCAGCAGCGGGGGAAGGGGCCCCTCCGGGAGGTATACCGGGGAGCTGTTTTTT
>.|TRBV7-9|.|TRBJ1-5
CASSFNQAGQPQHF
TGTGCCAGCAGCTTTAACCAGGCTGGTCAGCCCCAGCATTTT
>.|TRBV30|.|TRBJ2-1
CAWSVLRFLAEGQFF
TGTGCCTGGAGTGTATTAAGGTTCTTGGCGGAGGGCCAGTTCTTC
>.|TRBV7-9|.|TRBJ2-7
CAIQRNSYEQYF
TGTGCCATCCAGCGGAACTCCTACGAGCAGTACTTC
>TRBD1|TRBV5-1|.|TRBJ1-6
CASSSGTGGNSPLHF
TGCGCCAGCAGCTCCGGGACAGGGGGTAATTCACCCCTCCACTTT
>.|TRBV7-3|.|TRBJ2-3
CASSLRGRGADTQYF
TGTGCCAGCAGCCTTAGGGGGCGGGGGGCAGATACGCAGTATTTT
>.|TRBV4-1|.|TRBJ1-2
CASSQDIIDNGYTF
TGCGCCAGCAGCCAAGATATTATAGATAATGGCTACACCTTC
>TRBD1|TRBV10-3|.|TRBJ1-2
CATTSYGQGMDGYTF
TGTGCCACAACATCATACGGACAGGGGATGGATGGCTACACCTTC
>TRBD1|TRBV5-1|.|TRBJ2-3
CASRGTGKSTDTQYF
TGCGCCAGCAGAGGGACAGGGAAGAGCACAGATACGCAGTATTTT
>TRBD2|TRBV28|.|TRBJ2-1
CASTPWGLAGGNEQFF
TGTGCCAGCACCCCCTGGGGACTAGCGGGAGGAAATGAGCAGTTCTTC
>TRBD2|TRBV11-3|.|TRBJ2-7
CASSSQREGAYEQYF
TGTGCCAGCAGCTCACAGCGGGAGGGAGCCTACGAGCAGTACTTC
>TRBD2|TRBV6-1|.|TRBJ2-7
CASSEGTSGGISYEQYF
TGTGCCAGCAGTGAAGGGACTAGCGGGGGGATCTCCTACGAGCAGTACTTC
>.|TRBV11-2|.|TRBJ1-4
CASSLSGGQGWEKLFF
TGTGCCAGCAGCTTATCGGGGGGGCAGGGTTGGGAAAAACTGTTTTTT
>.|TRBV7-9|.|TRBJ1-2
CASRQRTEHGYTF
TGTGCCAGCAGGCAGCGGACAGAGCATGGCTACACCTTC
>TRBD2|TRBV29-1|.|TRBJ2-1
CSVKRERGGRNEQFF
TGCAGCGTGAAAAGGGAGCGGGGGGGCCGCAATGAGCAGTTCTTC
>.|TRBV9|.|TRBJ2-3
CASSVGLPVDTQYF
TGTGCCAGCAGCGTAGGGCTCCCTGTAGATACGCAGTATTTT
>.|TRBV5-1|.|TRBJ2-5
CASSLVGIIGSRAETQYF
TGCGCCAGCAGCTTGGTGGGGATAATTGGGAGCCGAGCAGAGACCCAGTACTTC
>TRBD2|TRBV10-2|.|TRBJ2-3
CASRLSGGGTDTQYF
TGCGCCAGCCGGCTGAGCGGGGGGGGCACAGATACGCAGTATTTT
>TRBD1|TRBV5-4|many|TRBJ1-2
CASSSDRGNYGYTF
TGTGCCAGCAGCTCGGACAGGGGCAACTATGGCTACACCTTC
>.|TRBV2|once|TRBJ1-2
CASSETGQTNYGYTF
TGTGCCAGCAGTGAAACCGGACAGACTAACTATGGCTACACCTTC
>TRBD2|TRBV5-8|.|TRBJ2-3
CASSPRAGITDTQYF
TGTGCCAGCAGCCCGCGAGCGGGAATCACAGATACGCAGTATTTT
>.|TRBV4-1|once|TRBJ2-2
CASTPIGGTGELFF
TGCGCCAGCACCCCGATAGGGGGCACCGGGGAGCTGTTTTTT
>TRBD1|TRBV7-6|.|TRBJ1-1
CASSPYNSGGTEAFF
TGTGCCAGCAGCCCCTACAATTCAGGGGGCACTGAAGCTTTCTTT
>.|TRBV13|.|TRBJ1-3
CASSPNNRVLGNTIYF
TGTGCCAGCAGTCCGAATAACAGGGTCTTGGGAAACACCATATATTTT
>TRBD1|TRBV14|.|TRBJ2-7
CASSQTRTGGVYEQYF
TGTGCCAGCAGCCAGACCCGGACAGGGGGTGTCTACGAGCAGTACTTC
>.|TRBV11-2|once|TRBJ2-7
CASSLDPGDEQYF
TGTGCCAGCAGCTTAGATCCAGGGGACGAGCAGTACTTC
>.|TRBV20-1|.|TRBJ2-7
CLGENYEQYF
TGCCTCGGGGAGAACTACGAGCAGTACTTC
>.|TRBV7-9|few|TRBJ1-4
CASTLGRVGEKLFF
TGTGCCAGCACCCTAGGCAGGGTTGGCGAAAAACTGTTTTTT
>.|TRBV5-6|.|TRBJ2-7
CASSNSGSSYEQYF
TGTGCCAGCAGTAATAGCGGAAGCTCCTACGAGCAGTACTTC
>.|TRBV19|.|TRBJ1-6
CASTPGGRDSPLHF
TGTGCCAGTACCCCCGGGGGACGGGATTCACCCCTCCACTTT
>.|TRBV27|.|TRBJ1-4
CASSLVRLGELFF
TGTGCCAGCAGTTTAGTCCGGCTCGGGGAACTGTTTTTT
>TRBD2|TRBV4-3|.|TRBJ2-7
CASSQSPAGAGIEQYF
TGCGCCAGCAGCCAATCACCAGCGGGGGCGGGAATCGAGCAGTACTTC
>.|TRBV5-8|.|TRBJ2-2
CASSRWEAGELFF
TGTGCCAGCAGCCGCTGGGAGGCCGGGGAGCTGTTTTTT
>.|TRBV7-9|few|TRBJ1-6
CASSSSPGLSPLHF
TGTGCCAGCAGCTCATCACCCGGACTTTCACCCCTCCACTTT
>TRBD1|TRBV19|.|TRBJ2-4
CASSIRPGQGGFIQYF
TGTGCCAGTAGTATACGTCCGGGACAGGGTGGTTTCATTCAGTACTTC
>TRBD1|TRBV27|.|TRBJ2-7
CASSSPGQVTYEQYF
TGTGCCAGCAGTTCTCCGGGACAGGTCACCTACGAGCAGTACTTC
>.|TRBV7-2|.|TRBJ2-3
CASSSVDTQYF
TGTGCCAGCAGCTCTGTAGATACGCAGTATTTT
>.|TRBV7-9|.|TRBJ2-3
CASSLNRASTDTQYF
TGTGCCAGCAGCTTAAACAGGGCTAGCACAGATACGCAGTATTTT
>TRBD2|TRBV2|.|TRBJ2-5
CATEREGRETQYF
TGTGCCACCGAGCGGGAGGGCAGAGAGACCCAGTACTTC